Presented here are 21 T cell receptor beta chains from one specimen sequenced in a study of beta chain features in type 1 diabetes. Sequenced material consisted of expressed TCRB transcripts (all of the isolated RNA was reverse transcribed). Using immunoSEQ multiplex PCR, the repertoire was profiled, and TCRdb retains in-frame clones only, with some absent. The data contain roughly 170,000 clones, about 13% of them singletons. Sequenced input: central memory CD4+ T cells from blood. The receptors derive from a woman aged 18-29 years in good health.

This clone was detected only a few times. V and J are TRBV19 and TRBJ2-1; no clear D gene. The V end was cut by 4 bases, the J end by 7 bases, with 11 bases between. The CDR3 loop spans 13 amino acids. CDR1 is LNHDA and CDR2 is SQIVND in the germline V gene (reference sequence). The CDR3 spells CASSTSYLNEQFF. The CDR3 DNA reads as TGTGCCAGTAGTACCTCATACTTGAATGAGCAGTTCTTC. The full variable domain, its missing parts supplied by reference TRBV19 and TRBJ2-1, is DGGITQSPKYLFRKEGQNVTLSCEQNLNHDAMYWYRQDPGQGLRLIYYSQIVNDFQKGDIAEGYSVSREKKESFPLTVTSAQKNPTAFYLCASSTSYLNEQFFGPGTRLTVL.

The chain has TRBV5-4 and TRBJ2-7; perhaps TRBD1 as D (5 bases). CDR3 length: 15 residues. CDR1 and CDR2 (germline): SGHNT, YYREEE (reference sequence). The ends were cut back, 4 bases at V and 3 bases at J, with 17 bases in the middle. CDR3 protein: CASSLAETVLYEQYF. Here the CDR3 DNA reads TGTGCCAGCAGCCTTGCCGAGACAGTCCTCTACGAGCAGTACTTC.

This chain joins TRBV11-2 and TRBJ2-5; D is perhaps TRBD1 (5 bases). The ends were cut back, 6 bases at V and 6 bases at J, with 14 bases in the middle. CDR1 and CDR2 from the germline V gene are SGHAT and FQNNGV. This CDR3 has 13 residues. Here the CDR3 DNA reads TGTGCCAGCAGGCCCGACAGACATCAGACCCAGTACTTC. This translates into CASRPDRHQTQYF.

The V call is TRBV7-9, the J call TRBJ1-5; D ambiguous. This CDR3 is built from 13 residues. Germline lookup yields CDR1 SEHNR and CDR2 FQNEAQ (reference sequence). V was pared by 3 bases and J by 4 bases, with 7 bases between. The CDR3 nucleotides read TGTGCCAGCAGCTTCGGAGATAATCAGCCCCAGCATTTT. The encoded protein is CASSFGDNQPQHF.

This clone has a handful of counts. The genes are TRBV30 and TRBJ2-7; perhaps TRBD1 as D (7 bases). Germline loops: CDR1 GTSNPN, CDR2 SVGIG (reference sequence). Trimming removed 2 bases from V and 1 base from J, with 15 bases in between. CDR3 length: 15 amino acids. CDR3 DNA: TGTGCCTGGAGTCCGCTGACAGGGACTTCCTACGAGCAGTACTTC. Its protein product is CAWSPLTGTSYEQYF.

There are a few counts of this clone. Distinct nucleotide sequences in the sample also encode this CDR3. V usage is TRBV28 and J usage is TRBJ2-7; D is ambiguous. Deletions cut 4 bases from V and 2 bases from J, with 6 bases between. Germline V gene data show CDR1 as MDHEN and CDR2 as SYDVKM. This CDR3 spans 12 amino acids. This CDR3 is CASSSQTYEQYF. The CDR3 coding sequence is TGTGCCAGCAGTTCCCAGACCTACGAGCAGTACTTC.

This clone was seen more than once but under ten times. A read error may account for a junction end that differs from germline. The J gene is TRBJ2-1, the V gene TRBV7-2; 8 bases line up with TRBD2. This CDR3 contains 15 residues. Germline V gene data show CDR1 as SGHTA and CDR2 as FQGNSA. The CDR3 DNA sequence: TGCGCCAGCAGCCAAGATAGCGGGACGAGAAATGAGCAGTTCTTC. Translating it yields CASSQDSGTRNEQFF.

This chain links TRBV15 with TRBJ2-3; TRBD2 agrees at 11 bases. This CDR3 has 15 amino acids. J was trimmed by 4 bases and V by 5 bases; bases with no gene match: 5. From germline, CDR1 is LNHNV and CDR2 YYDKDF (reference sequence). The CDR3 sequence is CATSYSGRAADTQYF. In nucleotides, the CDR3 is TGTGCCACCAGCTATAGCGGGAGGGCCGCAGATACGCAGTATTTT.

This rearrangement joins TRBV29-1 to TRBJ2-2, with TRBD2 identical over 10 bases. After removal of 7 bases from V and 0 bases from J, the junction contained 5 bases not matched to a gene. Germline values: CDR1 SQVTM, CDR2 ANQGSEA. The CDR3 is made up of 15 amino acids. CDR3 nucleotide sequence: TGCAGCGGGGGGACTAGCGTAGCGAACACCGGGGAGCTGTTTTTT. Translated: CSGGTSVANTGELFF.

This clone has a count of ten or more. V usage is TRBV7-9 and J usage is TRBJ1-2, with D unresolved. The CDR3 is made up of 14 amino acids. The germline V and J ends were trimmed by 2 bases and 7 bases, with 14 bases remaining between them. Germline V gene sequence: CDR1 SEHNR, CDR2 FQNEAQ (reference sequence). DNA for the CDR3: TGTGCCAGCAGCTTACCTGGGAGACCACGTGGCTACACCTTC. Amino acid sequence: CASSLPGRPRGYTF.

This chain joins TRBV27 and TRBJ1-5; possible D gene TRBD1, 6 bases. CDR1 is MNHEY, CDR2 SMNVEV, per germline (reference sequence). Trimming shortened V by 2 bases and J by 1 base, and 9 bases separated the two germline ends. This CDR3 has 15 residues. This CDR3 reads CASSLDRLSNQPQHF. The CDR3 nucleotides are TGTGCCAGCAGTTTAGACAGGTTGAGCAATCAGCCCCAGCATTTT.

This clone was seen only a few times. The chain recombines TRBV5-8 with TRBJ2-6, with a possible D match to TRBD1 (5 bases). Trimming removed 6 bases from V and 1 base from J, with 14 bases in between. CDR3 size: 16 residues. Germline CDR1 reads SGHTS; CDR2 reads YDEGEE. Written as DNA, the CDR3 is TGTGCCAGCACCAACACTGCAGGGTCTGGGGCCAACGTCCTGACTTTC. Translated: CASTNTAGSGANVLTF.

The chain is built from TRBV15 and TRBJ2-3; 8 bases are a match to TRBD2. The V gene end was trimmed by 5 bases and the J gene end by 4 bases; junction bases not matched to a gene: 14. This CDR3 has 17 amino acids. Looked up from germline, CDR1 is LNHNV and CDR2 is YYDKDF (reference sequence). In DNA form, the CDR3 reads TGTGCCACCAGCCCCGATTGGGTAGCGGGAATACCAGATACGCAGTATTTT. It specifies CATSPDWVAGIPDTQYF.

This clone occurred a few times. The rearrangement links TRBV2 to TRBJ2-4, with 7 bases lining up with TRBD1. Trimming cost V 3 bases and J 0 bases; bases outside gene matches: 14. The CDR3 has 19 residues. Germline V gene data show CDR1 as SNHLY and CDR2 as FYNNEI. The CDR3 sequence: CASSEQGGVALLAKNIQYF. The CDR3 coding sequence is TGTGCCAGCAGTGAGCAAGGGGGCGTTGCCCTACTAGCCAAAAACATTCAGTACTTC.

The chain couples TRBV5-4 to TRBJ2-7; a weak D match, TRBD1 (7 bases). V was shortened by 4 bases and J by 1 base, with 18 bases between the two germline ends. CDR1 and CDR2 from the germline V gene are SGHNT and YYREEE (reference sequence). The CDR3 is made up of 16 amino acids. CDR3 protein: CASSPLTTGTSYEQYF. CDR3 DNA sequence: TGTGCCAGCAGCCCTCTGACGACAGGGACTTCCTACGAGCAGTACTTC. Combining the CDR3 with reference TRBV5-4 and TRBJ2-7 gives the whole variable domain ETGVTQSPTHLIKTRGQQVTLRCSSQSGHNTVSWYQQALGQGPQFIFQYYREEENGRGNFPPRFSGLQFPNYSSELNVNALELDDSALYLCASSPLTTGTSYEQYFGPGTRLTVT.

This clone was seen a handful of times. The chain employs TRBV16 and TRBJ1-2; possible D gene TRBD1, 6 bases. The CDR3 contains 12 residues. Germline V gene sequence: CDR1 KGHSY, CDR2 FQNENV. V was cut by 4 bases and J by 4 bases, with 7 bases left in between. CDR3 coding DNA: TGTGCCAGCAGCCTACAGGGCTATGGCTACACCTTC. Translation gives CASSLQGYGYTF.

To note about this clone: The same CDR3 can be traced to other DNA sequences in this sample. The J gene is TRBJ2-1, the V gene TRBV28; D call uncertain. The CDR3 runs to 12 residues. Trimming removed 5 bases from V and 4 bases from J, with 6 bases in between. CDR1 is MDHEN, CDR2 SYDVKM, per germline. The CDR3 region is CASSPVYNEQFF. CDR3 coding DNA: TGTGCCAGCAGTCCCGTATACAATGAGCAGTTCTTC.

This clone was picked up a small number of times. The chain employs TRBV2 and TRBJ2-2, with 8 positions matching TRBD2. Germline loops: CDR1 SNHLY, CDR2 FYNNEI. Trimming cost V 4 bases and J 8 bases; bases outside gene matches: 9. This CDR3 is 15 amino acids long. The CDR3 DNA reads as TGTGCCAGCAGTGTTTCCGGGAGGGGGTCGGGGGAGCTGTTTTTT. Protein: CASSVSGRGSGELFF. Filled out from reference TRBV2 and TRBJ2-2, the complete variable domain reads EPEVTQTPSHQVTQMGQEVILRCVPISNHLYFYWYRQILGQKVEFLVSFYNNEISEKSEIFDDQFSVERPDGSNFTLKIRSTKLEDSAMYFCASSVSGRGSGELFFGEGSRLTVL.

V is TRBV6-5 and J is TRBJ2-7; 8 bases match TRBD2. Unmatched junction bases numbered 12, after V lost 6 bases and J lost 5 bases. This CDR3 contains 15 residues. CDR1 and CDR2 (germline): MNHEY, SVGAGI. The DNA of the CDR3 is TGTGCCAGCAGAGCCTCGGGACTAGAAGACGACGAGCAGTACTTC. Translating it yields CASRASGLEDDEQYF.

The gene calls are TRBV5-1 and TRBJ2-1; D is possibly TRBD1 (6 bases). Germline V gene sequence: CDR1 SGHRS, CDR2 YFSETQ. The CDR3 is 14 residues long. Trimming shortened V by 4 bases and J by 4 bases, and 12 bases separated the two germline ends. CDR3 DNA sequence: TGCGCCAGCAGCCCCGAGGGGGAATACAATGAGCAGTTCTTC. Residues: CASSPEGEYNEQFF. Full variable domain (remainder filled in from reference TRBV5-1 and TRBJ2-1): KAGVTQTPRYLIKTRGQQVTLSCSPISGHRSVSWYQQTPGQGLQFLFEYFSETQRNKGNFPGRFSGRQFSNSRSEMNVSTLELGDSALYLCASSPEGEYNEQFFGPGTRLTVL.

The chain employs TRBV5-4 and TRBJ2-7; TRBD2 might be the D (5 bases). This CDR3 has 14 amino acids. V lost 4 bases, J lost 7 bases, and 18 bases lay in between. Germline V gene lookup returns CDR1 SGHNT and CDR2 YYREEE (reference sequence). CDR3 bases: TGTGCCAGCAGCCCGGGGAACCTTCGAGAAGAGCAGTACTTC. This sequence encodes CASSPGNLREEQYF.